This T cell receptor beta chain stems from a study of T cell responses to AZD1222 COVID-19 vaccine. TCRdb keeps only in-frame clones here, not all; method: immunoSEQ multiplex PCR. The table shows roughly 180,000 clones, with 90% to 95% occurring only once. Germline V lookup: CDR1 SGHRS, CDR2 YFSETQ. This CDR3 is 17 amino acids long. Trimming removed 0 bases at V and 0 bases at J, with 13 bases between. Sequences were derived from peripheral blood, sampled 28 days after the second dose of the MenACWY control vaccine. The TCR was taken from an adult who received the MenACWY meningococcal vaccine as a control. The V call is TRBV5-1, the J call TRBJ1-3; no reliable D call. CDR3 sequence reads: CASSLAPRRYSGNTIYF. CDR3 in DNA: TGCGCCAGCAGCTTGGCCCCTCGACGGTACTCTGGAAACACCATATATTTT.